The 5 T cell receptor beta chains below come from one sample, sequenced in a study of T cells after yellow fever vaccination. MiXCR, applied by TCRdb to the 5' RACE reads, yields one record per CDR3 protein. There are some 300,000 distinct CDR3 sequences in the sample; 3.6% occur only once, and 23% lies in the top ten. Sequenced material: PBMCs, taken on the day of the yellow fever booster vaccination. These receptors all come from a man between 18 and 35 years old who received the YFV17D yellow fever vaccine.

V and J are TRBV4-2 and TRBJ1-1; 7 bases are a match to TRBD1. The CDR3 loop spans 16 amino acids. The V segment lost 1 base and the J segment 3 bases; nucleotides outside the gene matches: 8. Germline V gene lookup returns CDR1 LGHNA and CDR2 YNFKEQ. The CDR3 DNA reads TGTGCCAGCAGCCAAGGGGGGGGGACAGCTGACACTGAAGCTTTCTTT. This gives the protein CASSQGGGTADTEAFF.

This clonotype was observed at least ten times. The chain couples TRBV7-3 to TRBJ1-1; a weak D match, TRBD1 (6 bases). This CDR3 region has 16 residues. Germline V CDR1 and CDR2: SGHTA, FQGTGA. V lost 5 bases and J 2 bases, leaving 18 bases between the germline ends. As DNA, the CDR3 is TGTGCCAGCAGCCACCGAGGGGGGAGACTAAACACTGAAGCTTTCTTT. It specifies CASSHRGGRLNTEAFF.

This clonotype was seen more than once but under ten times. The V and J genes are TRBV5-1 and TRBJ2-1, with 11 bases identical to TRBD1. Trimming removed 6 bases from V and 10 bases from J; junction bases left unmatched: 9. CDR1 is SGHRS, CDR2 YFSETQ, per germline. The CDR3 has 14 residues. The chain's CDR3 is CASTGQGAGYEQFF. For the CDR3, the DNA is TGCGCCAGCACCGGACAGGGGGCGGGTTACGAGCAGTTCTTC.

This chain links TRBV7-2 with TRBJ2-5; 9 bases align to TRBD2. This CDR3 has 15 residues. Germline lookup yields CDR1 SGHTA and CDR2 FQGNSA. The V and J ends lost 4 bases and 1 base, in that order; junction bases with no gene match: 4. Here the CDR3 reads CASSWFSGGQETQYF. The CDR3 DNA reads TGTGCCAGCAGCTGGTTTAGCGGGGGCCAAGAGACCCAGTACTTC.

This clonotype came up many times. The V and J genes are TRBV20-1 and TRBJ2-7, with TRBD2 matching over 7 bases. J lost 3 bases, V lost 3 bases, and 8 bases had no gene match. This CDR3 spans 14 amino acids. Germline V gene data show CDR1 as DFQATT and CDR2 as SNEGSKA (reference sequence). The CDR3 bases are TGCAGTGCTAGCCCCTACGGGGGGAACTACGAGCAGTACTTC. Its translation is CSASPYGGNYEQYF.